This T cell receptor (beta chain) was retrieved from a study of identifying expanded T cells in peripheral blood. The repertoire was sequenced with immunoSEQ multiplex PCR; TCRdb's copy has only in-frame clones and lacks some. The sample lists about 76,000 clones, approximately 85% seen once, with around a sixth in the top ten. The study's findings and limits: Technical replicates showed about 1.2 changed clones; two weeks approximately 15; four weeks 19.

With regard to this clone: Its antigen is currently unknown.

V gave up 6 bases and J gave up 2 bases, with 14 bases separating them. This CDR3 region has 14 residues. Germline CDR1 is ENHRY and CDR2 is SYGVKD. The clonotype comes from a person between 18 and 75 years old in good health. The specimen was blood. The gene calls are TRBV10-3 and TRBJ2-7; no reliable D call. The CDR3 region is CAISLNIGTYEQYF. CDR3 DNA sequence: TGTGCCATCAGCCTTAATATTGGCACCTACGAGCAGTACTTC.